These 12 T cell receptor beta chains came from one sample sequenced in a study of CD8+ T cells in alopecia areata. Reverse transcribed after extraction, RNA yielded cDNA as the sequencing template. Method: immunoSEQ multiplex PCR; TCRdb's copy keeps in-frame clones and lacks some. In the table there are fewer than 250,000 clones, more than 55% of which are singletons. Treatment here: oral pan-JAK inhibitor, 5-10 mg twice daily. The sample consisted of CD4+ T cells sorted from blood, taken at week 4, from a patient treated with tofacitinib. The origin of the receptors is a human donor with alopecia areata.

This sequence joins TRBV29-1 and TRBJ2-7, with 9 bases that match TRBD1. The trim removed 7 bases at V and 5 bases at J, leaving 6 bases unmatched. CDR3 length: 12 amino acids. Germline V gives CDR1 SQVTM, CDR2 ANQGSEA. The CDR3 spells CSARDRVHEQYF. The CDR3 DNA is TGCAGCGCACGGGACAGGGTCCACGAGCAGTACTTC.

The V call is TRBV9, the J call TRBJ2-1; no clear D gene. The V gene's germline CDR1 is SGDLS and CDR2 YYNGEE. V was clipped by 4 bases and J by 7 bases, with 6 bases between them. The CDR3 contains 11 residues. The CDR3 sequence is CASSFQNEQFF. CDR3 DNA sequence: TGTGCCAGCAGCTTCCAGAATGAGCAGTTCTTC.

This clone was found a few times. CDR3 region: CASNLSGHSGNTIYF. DNA for the CDR3: TGTGCCAGCAATCTCAGTGGTCACTCTGGAAACACCATATATTTT. The rearrangement joins TRBV28 to TRBJ1-3; D gene unclear. V lost 7 bases, J lost 0 bases, and 13 bases lay in between. The CDR3 consists of 15 residues. Germline lookup yields CDR1 MDHEN and CDR2 SYDVKM.

As to this clone: Additional DNA sequences in this sample encode the identical CDR3. The genes are TRBV20-1 and TRBJ2-5, with a weak D call TRBD2 (5 bases). CDR1 and CDR2 from the germline V gene are DFQATT and SNEGSKA (reference sequence). This CDR3 region has 11 residues. Trimming stripped 1 base from V and 5 bases from J, with 5 bases between. CDR3 protein: CSARAGETQYF. DNA of the CDR3: TGCAGTGCTAGAGCGGGGGAGACCCAGTACTTC.

This clone was detected a few times. The chain has TRBV29-1 and TRBJ2-5; TRBD2 matches at 9 bases. The CDR3 sequence is 14 residues long. Germline V lookup: CDR1 SQVTM, CDR2 ANQGSEA. V shed 8 bases and J 5 bases; nucleotides not matched to a gene: 12. The CDR3 sequence is CSTGGGRALETQYF. CDR3 bases: TGCAGCACTGGGGGCGGGAGGGCCCTTGAGACCCAGTACTTC.

This clone was counted between two and nine times. The CDR3 nucleotides read TGTGCCAGCAGCCGTACCGATACGCAGTATTTT. Amino acid sequence: CASSRTDTQYF. The chain combines TRBV7-2 with TRBJ2-3; D is unclear. CDR3 size: 11 residues. Per germline, CDR1 SGHTA and CDR2 FQGNSA. Deletions cut 5 bases from V and 6 bases from J, with 6 bases between.

Concerning this clone: The junction differs from germline at one of its ends, possibly a read error. The chain couples TRBV7-7 to TRBJ2-7, with TRBD2 identical over 10 bases. The germline V gene has CDR1 SSHAT and CDR2 FNYEAQ (reference sequence). CDR3 length equals 16 residues. The CDR3 nucleotides are TGTGCTAGCAGCTTAACGGCTAGCGGGGGTCTCGGGGAGCAGTACTTC. Translation gives CASSLTASGGLGEQYF.

The rearrangement joins TRBV29-1 to TRBJ2-1; perhaps TRBD2 as D (5 bases). CDR3 length equals 12 residues. Germline V CDR1 and CDR2: SQVTM, ANQGSEA. Deletions cut 5 bases from V and 7 bases from J, with 12 bases between. The DNA of the CDR3 is TGCAGCGTTCGCCGGGGAAATAATGAGCAGTTCTTC. This codes for CSVRRGNNEQFF.

The chain combines TRBV30 with TRBJ1-1, with unresolved D. Looked up from germline, CDR1 is GTSNPN and CDR2 is SVGIG (reference sequence). V lost 4 bases and J lost 0, with 6 bases in between. The CDR3 contains 12 residues. Here the CDR3 DNA reads TGTGCCTGGAAAGTCATGAACACTGAAGCTTTCTTT. This translates into CAWKVMNTEAFF.

The CDR3: CAWSSFFKNIQYF. The CDR3, as DNA: TGTGCCTGGAGTAGTTTCTTCAAAAACATTCAGTACTTC. The rearrangement uses TRBV30 and TRBJ2-4; D ambiguous. Germline loops: CDR1 GTSNPN, CDR2 SVGIG (reference sequence). The CDR3 has 13 amino acids. V dropped 2 bases and J dropped 3 bases, with 8 bases sitting between them.

V and J are TRBV9 and TRBJ2-5, with D perhaps matching TRBD1 or TRBD2 (5 bases each). CDR1 is SGDLS, CDR2 YYNGEE, per germline. The germline V and J ends were trimmed by 5 bases and 6 bases, with 17 bases remaining between them. This CDR3 is built from 14 residues. As DNA, the CDR3 is TGTGCCAGCAGTGCCGATGAAGGGGAGCAGACCCAGTACTTC. Amino acids: CASSADEGEQTQYF.

This clone was counted only a few times. This specimen includes other DNA sequences encoding the same CDR3. V is TRBV7-2 and J is TRBJ2-3, with TRBD2 matching 7 bases. The CDR3 spans 15 residues. The germline gives CDR1 SGHTA, CDR2 FQGNSA. Trimming took 0 bases from V and 0 from J; bases not matched to a gene: 0. CDR3 protein: CASSLAGGSTDTQYF. Here the CDR3 DNA reads TGTGCCAGCAGCTTAGCGGGGGGGAGCACAGATACGCAGTATTTT.